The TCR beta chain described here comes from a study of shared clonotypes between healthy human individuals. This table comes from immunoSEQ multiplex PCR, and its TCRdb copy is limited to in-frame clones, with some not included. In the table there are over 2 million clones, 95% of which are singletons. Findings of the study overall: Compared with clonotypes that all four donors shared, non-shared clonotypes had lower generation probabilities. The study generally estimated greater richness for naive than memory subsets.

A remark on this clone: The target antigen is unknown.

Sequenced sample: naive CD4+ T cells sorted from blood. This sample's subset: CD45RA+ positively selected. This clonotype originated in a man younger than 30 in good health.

The CDR3 DNA reads as TGTGCCAGCAGCGCGAGTTGGGGAGAGCAGTTCTTC. Its translation is CASSASWGEQFF. The V gene is TRBV9, the J gene TRBJ2-1, with no clear D. CDR1 SGDLS and CDR2 YYNGEE come from the germline V gene. The CDR3 loop spans 12 amino acids. Trimming took off 3 bases at V and 10 bases at J, with 11 bases between the two ends.